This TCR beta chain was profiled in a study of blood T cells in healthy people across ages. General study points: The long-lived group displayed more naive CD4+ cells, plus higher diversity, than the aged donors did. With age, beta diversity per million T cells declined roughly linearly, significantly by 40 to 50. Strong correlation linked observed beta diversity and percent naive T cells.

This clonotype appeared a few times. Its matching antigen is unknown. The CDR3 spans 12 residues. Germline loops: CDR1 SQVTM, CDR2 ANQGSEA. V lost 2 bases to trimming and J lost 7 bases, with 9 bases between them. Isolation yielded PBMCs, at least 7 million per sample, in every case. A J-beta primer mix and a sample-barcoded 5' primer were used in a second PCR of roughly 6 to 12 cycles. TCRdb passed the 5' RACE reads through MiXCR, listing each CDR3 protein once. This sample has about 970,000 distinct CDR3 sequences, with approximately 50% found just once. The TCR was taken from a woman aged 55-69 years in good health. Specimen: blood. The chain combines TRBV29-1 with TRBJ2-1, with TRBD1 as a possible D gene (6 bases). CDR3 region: CSVETGLNEQFF. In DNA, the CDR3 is TGCAGCGTTGAAACAGGGCTGAATGAGCAGTTCTTC.